Following are 8 T cell receptor beta chains from one sample sequenced in a study of blood T cell repertoires in COVID-19. Some clones are missing from TCRdb's copy, which holds only in-frame ones; the method was immunoSEQ multiplex PCR. Of approximately 90,000 clones listed, roughly 80% are singletons. The specimen sequenced was peripheral blood. Receptor source: a man in his sixties with acute or convalescent COVID-19.

The chain is built from TRBV4-1 and TRBJ2-7; D is undetermined. The CDR3 has 16 residues. The germline V gene encodes CDR1 MGHRA and CDR2 YSYEKL. Trimming left V 0 bases short and J 4 bases short, with 16 bases between. CDR3 in amino acids: CASSQDEASLSYEQYF. CDR3 DNA sequence: TGCGCCAGCAGCCAAGATGAGGCTAGTCTATCATACGAGCAGTACTTC.

The rearrangement links TRBV27 to TRBJ1-2; TRBD1 aligns across 7 bases. Germline lookup yields CDR1 MNHEY and CDR2 SMNVEV (reference sequence). V lost 5 bases to trimming and J lost 8 bases; unmatched junction nucleotides: 5. This CDR3 contains 12 residues. The CDR3 is CASSDHRGGYTF. The CDR3 DNA reads as TGTGCCAGCAGTGATCACAGGGGAGGCTACACCTTC.

This chain connects TRBV12-3 or TRBV12-4 to TRBJ1-2; 8 bases are shared with TRBD1. CDR3 size: 12 residues. With V trimmed by 5 bases and J by 7 bases, 3 bases remained unmatched. The DNA of the CDR3 is TGTGCCAGCAGTCTGGACAGGGTTGGCTACACCTTC. Residues: CASSLDRVGYTF.

The chain couples TRBV19 to TRBJ2-4; 9 bases align to TRBD1. CDR1 and CDR2 from the germline V gene are LNHDA and SQIVND (reference sequence). Losses at the gene ends were 1 base for V and 2 bases for J; bases not matched to a gene: 15. The CDR3 runs 20 residues. Written as DNA, the CDR3 is TGTGCCAGTAGTATAGTCCTGACAGGGGGACTGTACGAGACCAAAAACATTCAGTACTTC. Amino acid sequence: CASSIVLTGGLYETKNIQYF. The variable domain in full, with the rest retrieved from reference TRBV19 and TRBJ2-4, is DGGITQSPKYLFRKEGQNVTLSCEQNLNHDAMYWYRQDPGQGLRLIYYSQIVNDFQKGDIAEGYSVSREKKESFPLTVTSAQKNPTAFYLCASSIVLTGGLYETKNIQYFGAGTRLSVL.

This sequence joins TRBV11-3 and TRBJ1-1, with 7 nucleotides matching TRBD1. CDR1 and CDR2 from the germline V gene are SGHNT and YENEEA. Trimming took 7 bases from V and 1 from J; bases not matched to a gene: 9. The CDR3 contains 15 residues. The CDR3 is CASKASGTANTEAFF. CDR3 in DNA: TGTGCCAGCAAGGCCTCCGGGACAGCGAACACTGAAGCTTTCTTT. Together with reference TRBV11-3 and TRBJ1-1, the CDR3 gives the full variable domain: EAGVVQSPRYKIIEKKQPVAFWCNPISGHNTLYWYLQNLGQGPELLIRYENEEAVDDSQLPKDRFSAERLKGVDSTLKIQPAELGDSAVYLCASKASGTANTEAFFGQGTRLTVV.

This chain links TRBV7-2 with TRBJ2-1, with TRBD2 matching 8 bases. The CDR3 has 15 amino acids. CDR1 SGHTA and CDR2 FQGNSA come from the germline V gene. The ends lost 2 bases at V and 5 bases at J; junction bases unmatched: 5. The CDR3 DNA reads as TGTGCCAGCAGCTTACGTAGCGGGATCGACAATGAGCAGTTCTTC. It encodes CASSLRSGIDNEQFF.

This clone was counted ten times or more. The chain employs TRBV27 and TRBJ2-7; D is perhaps TRBD2 (5 bases). Germline V gives CDR1 MNHEY, CDR2 SMNVEV (reference sequence). This CDR3 has 13 residues. Trimming removed 3 bases from V and 1 base from J, with 7 bases in between. This chain's CDR3 is CASSFRGSYEQYF. In DNA, the CDR3 is TGTGCCAGCAGTTTTCGGGGTTCCTACGAGCAGTACTTC.

V gene TRBV6-5 combines with J gene TRBJ2-7; no definite D call. Trimming removed 6 bases at V and 0 bases at J, with 6 bases between. Germline V gene sequence: CDR1 MNHEY, CDR2 SVGAGI. This CDR3 has 12 amino acids. This CDR3 is CASRQSSYEQYF. The CDR3 coding sequence is TGTGCCAGCAGACAGAGCTCCTACGAGCAGTACTTC.